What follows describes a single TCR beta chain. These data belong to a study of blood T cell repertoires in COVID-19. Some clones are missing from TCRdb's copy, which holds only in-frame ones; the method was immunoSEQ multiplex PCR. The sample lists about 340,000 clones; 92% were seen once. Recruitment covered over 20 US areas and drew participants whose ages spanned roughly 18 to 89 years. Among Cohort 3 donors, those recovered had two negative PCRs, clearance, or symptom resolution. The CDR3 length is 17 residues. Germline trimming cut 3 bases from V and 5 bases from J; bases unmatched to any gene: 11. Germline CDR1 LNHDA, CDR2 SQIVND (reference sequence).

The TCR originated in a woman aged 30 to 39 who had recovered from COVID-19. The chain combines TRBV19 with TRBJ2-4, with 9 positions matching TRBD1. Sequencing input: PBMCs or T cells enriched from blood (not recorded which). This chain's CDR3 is CASSMGQGPIWENIQYF. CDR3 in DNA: TGTGCCAGTAGTATGGGACAGGGCCCTATTTGGGAAAACATTCAGTACTTC.